These T cell receptor beta chains were read from a single sample in a study of T cell responses to AZD1222 COVID-19 vaccine. Using immunoSEQ multiplex PCR, the repertoire was profiled, and TCRdb retains in-frame clones only, with some absent. The sample lists roughly 67,000 clones, 80% occurring once. The sequencing used peripheral blood, collected on day 0 of AZD1222 vaccination. All receptors come from an adult in good health. The CDR3 runs from the conserved cysteine through the conserved F or W. The order of the fields is J gene, V gene, CDR3 protein.

TRBJ1-3 TRBV2 CASSLTGAPMSSGNTIYF
TRBJ1-2 TRBV19 CASSIAVQGHYGYTF
TRBJ1-1 TRBV18 CASSRGQGNTEAFF
TRBJ2-2 TRBV20-1 CSVDQELFF
TRBJ1-5 TRBV6-1 CASSDGIYRNQPQHF
TRBJ1-6 TRBV2 CASSEVLQGAVISPLHF
TRBJ1-1 TRBV18 CASSPSENTGLEAFF
TRBJ1-1 TRBV20-1 CSSRENTEAFF
TRBJ1-2 TRBV12-3/TRBV12-4 CASRYGQGYGYTF
TRBJ2-1 TRBV28 CASSPARTTSYNEQFF
TRBJ1-1 TRBV5-6 CASSPGQGVTEAFF
TRBJ2-7 TRBV5-4 CASSFGDRRYEQYF
TRBJ1-1 TRBV19 CASVPGQGLMNTEAFF
TRBJ1-5 TRBV7-6 CASSLGPSNQPQHF
TRBJ2-3 TRBV6-5 CASSYRDLTDTQYF
TRBJ2-3 TRBV19 CASAQGTSYDTQYF
TRBJ1-2 TRBV3-1/TRBV3-2 CASSQAPTGRGYTF
TRBJ1-6 TRBV5-6 CASSSGVYNSPLHF